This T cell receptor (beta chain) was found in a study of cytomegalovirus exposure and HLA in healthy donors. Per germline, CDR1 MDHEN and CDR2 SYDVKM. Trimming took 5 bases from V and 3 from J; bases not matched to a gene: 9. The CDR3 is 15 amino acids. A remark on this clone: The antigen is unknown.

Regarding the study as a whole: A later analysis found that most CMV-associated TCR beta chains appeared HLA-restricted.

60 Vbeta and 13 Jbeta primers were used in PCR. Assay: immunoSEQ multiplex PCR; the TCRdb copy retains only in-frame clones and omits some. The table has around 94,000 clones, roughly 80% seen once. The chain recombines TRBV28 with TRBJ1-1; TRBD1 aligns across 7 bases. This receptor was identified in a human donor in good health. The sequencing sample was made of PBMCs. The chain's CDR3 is CASSPDREEHTEAFF. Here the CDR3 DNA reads TGTGCCAGCAGTCCCGACAGGGAGGAGCACACTGAAGCTTTCTTT.